These 5 T cell receptor beta chains came from one sample sequenced in a study of somatic mutations in cytotoxic T cells in rheumatoid arthritis. Sequenced by immunoSEQ multiplex PCR; TCRdb stores in-frame clones only, minus some. The table records tens of thousands of clones, roughly 80% of them present only once. The sequencing sample was made of CD8+ T cells sorted from blood. These receptors were obtained from a man in his forties or fifties in good health.

The chain has TRBV19 and TRBJ2-1; 8 bases are a match to TRBD1. The CDR3 contains 15 residues. V gave up 3 bases and J gave up 2 bases; unmatched junction bases: 3. Germline CDR1 LNHDA, CDR2 SQIVND (reference sequence). DNA of the CDR3: TGTGCCAGTAGTATCTCGACAGGGGCCTACAATGAGCAGTTCTTC. It yields the protein CASSISTGAYNEQFF.

This chain links TRBV9 with TRBJ2-7; D remains unclear. V lost 4 bases to trimming and J lost 6 bases, with 14 bases between them. CDR3 length: 13 residues. Looked up from germline, CDR1 is SGDLS and CDR2 is YYNGEE. CDR3 sequence: CASSLGSGSEQYF. The CDR3 DNA is TGTGCCAGCAGCTTAGGATCTGGGTCCGAGCAGTACTTC.

The chain carries TRBV21-1 and TRBJ1-5. TRBV21-1 is a known pseudogene. The CDR3 sequence is 19 residues long. CDR3 bases: TGTGCCAGCAGCAAACGGGGTCCAAGATGGCTTTATAGCAATCAGCCCCAGCATTTT. This codes for CASSKRGPRWLYSNQPQHF.

This clone was detected only once. This sequence joins TRBV4-2 and TRBJ1-5; 9 bases fit TRBD1. Germline V gene sequence: CDR1 LGHNA, CDR2 YNFKEQ. After removal of 0 bases from V and 5 bases from J, the junction contained 5 bases not matched to a gene. The CDR3 loop spans 16 amino acids. The chain's CDR3 is CASSQDGTGWDQPQHF. The CDR3 DNA reads TGTGCCAGCAGCCAAGATGGGACAGGGTGGGATCAGCCCCAGCATTTT.

This chain connects TRBV2 to TRBJ1-5; 7 bases match TRBD1. The CDR3 is 15 amino acids. V was clipped by 3 bases and J by 3 bases; unmatched bases: 5. The germline V gene has CDR1 SNHLY and CDR2 FYNNEI. This CDR3 is CASSDQGGSNQPQHF. The CDR3 region has the DNA TGTGCCAGCAGTGACCAGGGGGGTTCCAATCAGCCCCAGCATTTT.